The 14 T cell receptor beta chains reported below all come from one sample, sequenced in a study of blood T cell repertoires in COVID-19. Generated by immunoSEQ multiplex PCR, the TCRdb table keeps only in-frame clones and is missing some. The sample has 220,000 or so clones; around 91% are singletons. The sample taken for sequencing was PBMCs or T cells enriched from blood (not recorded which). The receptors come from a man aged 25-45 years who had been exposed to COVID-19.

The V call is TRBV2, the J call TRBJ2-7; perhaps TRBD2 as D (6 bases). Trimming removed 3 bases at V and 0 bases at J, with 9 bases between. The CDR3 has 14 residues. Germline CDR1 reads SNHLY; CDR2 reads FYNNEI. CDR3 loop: CASSEIGGSYEQYF. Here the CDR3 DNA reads TGTGCCAGCAGTGAGATCGGGGGCTCCTACGAGCAGTACTTC.

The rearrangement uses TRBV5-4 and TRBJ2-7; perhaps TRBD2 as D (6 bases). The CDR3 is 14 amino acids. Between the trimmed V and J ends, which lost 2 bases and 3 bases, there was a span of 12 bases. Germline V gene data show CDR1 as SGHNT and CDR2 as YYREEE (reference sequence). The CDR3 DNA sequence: TGTGCCAGCAGCTTCGGGGGAAAGGTCTACGAGCAGTACTTC. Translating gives CASSFGGKVYEQYF. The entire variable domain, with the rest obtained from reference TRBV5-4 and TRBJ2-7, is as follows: ETGVTQSPTHLIKTRGQQVTLRCSSQSGHNTVSWYQQALGQGPQFIFQYYREEENGRGNFPPRFSGLQFPNYSSELNVNALELDDSALYLCASSFGGKVYEQYFGPGTRLTVT.

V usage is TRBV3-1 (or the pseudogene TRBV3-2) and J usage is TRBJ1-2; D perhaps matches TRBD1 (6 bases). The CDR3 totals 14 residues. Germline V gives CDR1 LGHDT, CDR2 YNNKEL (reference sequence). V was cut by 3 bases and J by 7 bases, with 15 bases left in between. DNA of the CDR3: TGTGCCAGCAGCCAGAACACAGGGTCGCGTGGCTACACCTTC. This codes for CASSQNTGSRGYTF.

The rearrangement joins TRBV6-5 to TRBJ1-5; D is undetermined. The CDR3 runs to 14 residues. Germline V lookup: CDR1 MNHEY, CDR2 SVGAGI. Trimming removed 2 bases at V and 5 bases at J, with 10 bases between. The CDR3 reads CASSYKGSHQPQHF. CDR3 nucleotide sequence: TGTGCCAGCAGTTACAAAGGGAGCCATCAGCCCCAGCATTTT.

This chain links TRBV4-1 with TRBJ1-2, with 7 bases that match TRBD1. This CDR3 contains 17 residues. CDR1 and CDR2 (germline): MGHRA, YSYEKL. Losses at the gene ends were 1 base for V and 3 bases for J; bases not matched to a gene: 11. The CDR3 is CASSQGANRGEYYGYTF. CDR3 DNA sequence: TGCGCCAGCAGCCAAGGAGCCAACAGGGGAGAGTACTATGGCTACACCTTC.

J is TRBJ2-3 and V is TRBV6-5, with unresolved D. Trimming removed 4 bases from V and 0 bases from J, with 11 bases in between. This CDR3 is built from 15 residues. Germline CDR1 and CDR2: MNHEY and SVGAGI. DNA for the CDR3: TGTGCCAGCAGTTTTACACGCACAAGCACAGATACGCAGTATTTT. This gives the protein CASSFTRTSTDTQYF.

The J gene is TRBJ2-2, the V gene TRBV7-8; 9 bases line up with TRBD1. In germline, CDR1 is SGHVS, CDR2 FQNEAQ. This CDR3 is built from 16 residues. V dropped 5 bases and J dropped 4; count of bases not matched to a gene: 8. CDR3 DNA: TGTGCCAGCAGCCCAAGGACAGGGGAGGCCACCGGGGAGCTGTTTTTT. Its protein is CASSPRTGEATGELFF.

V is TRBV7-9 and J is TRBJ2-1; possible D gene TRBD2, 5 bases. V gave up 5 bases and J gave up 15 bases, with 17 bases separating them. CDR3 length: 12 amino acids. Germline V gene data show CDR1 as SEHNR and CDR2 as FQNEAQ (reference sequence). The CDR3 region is CASSPQDWPLFF. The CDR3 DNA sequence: TGTGCCAGCAGCCCCCAGGACTGGCCCCTGTTCTTC.

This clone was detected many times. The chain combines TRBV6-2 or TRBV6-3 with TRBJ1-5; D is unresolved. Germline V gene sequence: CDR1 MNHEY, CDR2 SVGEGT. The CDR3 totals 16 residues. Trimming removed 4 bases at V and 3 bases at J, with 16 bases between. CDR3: CASSSVARQVNQPQHF. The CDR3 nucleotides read TGTGCCAGCAGTTCGGTCGCGCGTCAGGTCAATCAGCCCCAGCATTTT.

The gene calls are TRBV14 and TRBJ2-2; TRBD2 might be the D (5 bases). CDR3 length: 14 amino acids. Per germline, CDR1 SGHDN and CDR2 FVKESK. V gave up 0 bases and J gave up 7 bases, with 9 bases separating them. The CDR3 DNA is TGTGCCAGCAGCCAAGATCGGGGTCACGGGGAGCTGTTTTTT. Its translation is CASSQDRGHGELFF.

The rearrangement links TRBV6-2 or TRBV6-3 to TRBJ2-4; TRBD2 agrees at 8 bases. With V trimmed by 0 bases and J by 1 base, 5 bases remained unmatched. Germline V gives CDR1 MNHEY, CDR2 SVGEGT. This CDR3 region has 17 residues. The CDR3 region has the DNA TGTGCCAGCAGTTACTCGGGACTAGTGGGGGCCAAAAACATTCAGTACTTC. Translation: CASSYSGLVGAKNIQYF.

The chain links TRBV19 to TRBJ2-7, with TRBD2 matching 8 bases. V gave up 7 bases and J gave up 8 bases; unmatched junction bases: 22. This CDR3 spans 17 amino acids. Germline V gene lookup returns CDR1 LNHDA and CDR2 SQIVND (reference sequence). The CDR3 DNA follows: TGTGCCAGTACCCCAAGGTCTAAGGCGGGGGGCCAAGACAAGCAGTACTTC. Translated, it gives CASTPRSKAGGQDKQYF.

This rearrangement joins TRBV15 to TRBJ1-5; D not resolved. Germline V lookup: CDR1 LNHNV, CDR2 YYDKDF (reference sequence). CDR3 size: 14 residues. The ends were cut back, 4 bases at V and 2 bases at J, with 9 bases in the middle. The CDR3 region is CATSIGAGNQPQHF. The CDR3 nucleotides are TGTGCCACCAGCATCGGTGCTGGCAATCAGCCCCAGCATTTT.

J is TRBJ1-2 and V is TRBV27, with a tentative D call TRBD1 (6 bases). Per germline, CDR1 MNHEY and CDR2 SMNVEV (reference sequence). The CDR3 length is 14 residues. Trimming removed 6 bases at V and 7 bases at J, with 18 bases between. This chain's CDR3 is CASSSYRVTSGYTF. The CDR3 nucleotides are TGTGCCAGCAGCTCCTACAGGGTTACTAGTGGCTACACCTTC.